This is a list of T cell receptor beta chains from one sample in a study of shared clonotypes between healthy human individuals. TCRdb's copy holds only in-frame clones and misses some; the assay was immunoSEQ multiplex PCR. The sample yields more than 2,000,000 clones, approximately 95% seen once. The sequenced sample consisted of naive CD4+ T cells from PBMCs. These receptors were taken from a man between 18 and 29 years old in good health. Some clones in this sample may be carry-over from other donors' samples. Each CDR3 is given with its conserved first and last residue. Fields, in order: V gene, clone size, J gene, D gene, CDR3 DNA, CDR3 protein. The D gene is left open where the match is weak. Expanded clones get a size class; other rows say once, few or many, or leave the size out.

TRBV7-8	-	TRBJ2-7	-	TGTGCCAGCACCGTCGCGTCAGGGAACCACGAGCAGTACTTC	CASTVASGNHEQYF
TRBV28	few	TRBJ1-5	-	TGTGCCAGCAGTCCACTCCTGGGGTTGGGCAATCAGCCCCAGCATTTT	CASSPLLGLGNQPQHF
TRBV19	-	TRBJ2-7	-	TGTGCCAGTAGTATGTCACTTTCCTACGAGCAGTACTTC	CASSMSLSYEQYF
TRBV7-3	-	TRBJ2-7	TRBD2	TGTGCCAGCAGCTTAGGGACTAGCGGAGCTGAGCAGTACTTC	CASSLGTSGAEQYF
TRBV12-5	-	TRBJ1-1	-	TGTGCTAGTGGTTTAAGTCCCCATGCTGAAGCTTTCTTT	CASGLSPHAEAFF
TRBV6-6	-	TRBJ2-7	TRBD1	TGTGCCAGCAGGGACGGACAGGGGGCGCTTGAGCAGTACTTC	CASRDGQGALEQYF
TRBV6-1	-	TRBJ2-2	-	TGTGCCAGCAGTGAGGGACTCCTTCAGAACACCGGGGAGCTGTTTTTT	CASSEGLLQNTGELFF
TRBV11-2	-	TRBJ1-1	-	TGTGCCAGCAGCTTAAGTCTCGGGAACACTGAAGCTTTCTTT	CASSLSLGNTEAFF
TRBV5-6	-	TRBJ2-5	-	TGTGCCAGCAGCTTTCCAGGCGGAGGGGGGACCCAGTACTTC	CASSFPGGGGTQYF
TRBV18	-	TRBJ2-7	-	TGTGCCAGCTCACCCCGGAACGGGAAGCAACTTGAGTACTTC	CASSPRNGKQLEYF
TRBV5-1	-	TRBJ1-5	-	TGCGCCAGCAGCTTGGCCGGGGGAAACAATCAGCCCCAGCATTTT	CASSLAGGNNQPQHF
TRBV27	once	TRBJ1-2	-	TGTGCCAGCAGTCCAAATCAGGCTAACTATGGCTACACCTTC	CASSPNQANYGYTF
TRBV4-3	-	TRBJ2-1	-	TGCGCCAGCAGCCGCAGCTTGCCCGGGAGCAATGAGCAGTTCTTC	CASSRSLPGSNEQFF
TRBV28	-	TRBJ1-1	-	TGTGCCAGCAGGGGCTTTCGGGACGGCGAAGCTTTCTTT	CASRGFRDGEAFF
TRBV7-2	once	TRBJ2-7	TRBD2	TGTGCCAGCAGCCTCGGGAGGCCCTACGAGCAGTACTTC	CASSLGRPYEQYF
TRBV6-5	-	TRBJ1-2	TRBD1	TGTGCCAGCAGTTCTGGCGACAGGGGCCACGGCTACACCTTC	CASSSGDRGHGYTF
TRBV5-1	-	TRBJ2-1	TRBD1	TGCGCCAGTCGACAGGGTTTCGACAATGAGCAGTTCTTC	CASRQGFDNEQFF
TRBV4-3	-	TRBJ1-2	TRBD1	TGCGCCAGCAGCCACGTAACCGGGACAGGGGGCTATGGCTACACCTTC	CASSHVTGTGGYGYTF
TRBV5-1	-	TRBJ2-7	TRBD2	TGCGCCAGCAATAGCGGGAGCGGATACGAGCAGTACTTC	CASNSGSGYEQYF
TRBV7-9	-	TRBJ1-2	-	TGTGCCAGCAGCCCTAGTAGGGGGGCTTCCTTCAACTATGGCTACACCTTC	CASSPSRGASFNYGYTF
TRBV6-6	-	TRBJ2-1	-	TGTGCCAGCAAGGGGGATATTGGCGGGACCTACAATGAGCAGTTCTTC	CASKGDIGGTYNEQFF
TRBV5-4	once	TRBJ2-3	-	TGTGCCAGCAGCTTGCTAGCATCGGATACGCAGTATTTT	CASSLLASDTQYF
TRBV5-1	-	TRBJ2-7	-	TGCGCCAGCAGCCTAGCTTACTACGAGCAGTACTTC	CASSLAYYEQYF
TRBV7-9	-	TRBJ2-3	TRBD1	TGTGCCAGCAGCAGGGACAGGGGGCGGACAGATACGCAGTATTTT	CASSRDRGRTDTQYF
TRBV7-9	-	TRBJ2-1	-	TGTGCCAGCAGCCCGGGGAGACTCGATGAGCAGTTCTTC	CASSPGRLDEQFF
TRBV19	-	TRBJ1-3	-	TGTGCCGGGCGACCCGGCGGGGGAAACACCATATATTTT	CAGRPGGGNTIYF
TRBV7-8	few	TRBJ1-5	-	TGTGCCAGCAGCTCAATTCGACAGGCCCAGCCCCAGCATTTT	CASSSIRQAQPQHF
TRBV15	-	TRBJ2-7	TRBD2	TGTGCCACCAGCTTGGGACTAGCGAGCTACGAGCAGTACTTC	CATSLGLASYEQYF
TRBV18	-	TRBJ2-7	TRBD2	TGTGCCAGCTCACCAGCTAGCGGGAGGGCCAGCGCATACGAGCAGTACTTC	CASSPASGRASAYEQYF
TRBV5-1	-	TRBJ2-1	-	TGCGCCAGCAGCATAAGTCCTCCAGAGGCTCAGTTCTTC	CASSISPPEAQFF
TRBV18	-	TRBJ1-5	-	TGTGCCAGCTCACCTGCAGGGACTTCGGGCAATCAGCCCCAGCATTTT	CASSPAGTSGNQPQHF
TRBV29-1	-	TRBJ2-3	-	TGCAGCGTGACGGGGACACTAACAGATACGCAGTATTTT	CSVTGTLTDTQYF
TRBV7-3	-	TRBJ2-5	-	TGTGCCAGCAGCTCGACAGGTTCAAGAGAGACCCAGTACTTC	CASSSTGSRETQYF